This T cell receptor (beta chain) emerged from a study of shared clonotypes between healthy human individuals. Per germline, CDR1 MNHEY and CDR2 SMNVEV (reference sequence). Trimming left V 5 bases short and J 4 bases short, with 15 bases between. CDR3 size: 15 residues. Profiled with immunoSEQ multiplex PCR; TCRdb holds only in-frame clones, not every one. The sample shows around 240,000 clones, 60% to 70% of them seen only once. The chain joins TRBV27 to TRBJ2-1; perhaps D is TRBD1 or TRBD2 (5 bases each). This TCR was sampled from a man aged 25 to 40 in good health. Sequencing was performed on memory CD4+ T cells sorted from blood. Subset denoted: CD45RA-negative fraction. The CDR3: CASSQKRGSYNEQFF. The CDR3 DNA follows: TGTGCCAGCAGTCAGAAGAGGGGATCTTACAATGAGCAGTTCTTC.